This section outlines one T cell receptor beta chain sequence together with its context. The sample comes from a study of OX40 agonist ivuxolimab in advanced cancers. Study-level information: Each dose-escalation patient presented with hepatocellular carcinoma, melanoma, renal cell or head and neck cancer.

Here immunoSEQ multiplex PCR was the method, and the copy in TCRdb shows in-frame clones only, minus some. The sample consists of tens of thousands of clones, approximately 81% of them appearing once. The length of the CDR3 is 13 residues. The germline CDR1 and CDR2 sequences are SGHRS and YFSETQ. V lost 0 bases to trimming and J lost 9 bases, with 10 bases between them. The clonotype comes from an adult with an advanced solid tumor such as melanoma, head and neck, liver or kidney cancer. The sample consisted of CD4+ or CD8+ T cells sorted from blood, taken in a trial of the OX40 agonist ivuxolimab. J is TRBJ1-5 and V is TRBV5-1; D gene unclear. CDR3 in DNA: TGCGCCAGCAGCTTGGTTCTGGATGGGCCCCAGCATTTT. It encodes CASSLVLDGPQHF.